The 14 T cell receptor beta chains given below trace back to one sample, sequenced in a study of blood T cell repertoires in COVID-19. Clones were read by immunoSEQ multiplex PCR, and TCRdb kept only the in-frame ones, dropping some. The table has tens of thousands of clones, 85% to 90% seen once. The material sequenced was peripheral blood. These receptors were obtained from a man aged 65 to 79 with active COVID-19.

This clone occurred once. This chain uses TRBV30 with TRBJ1-2; D perhaps matches TRBD1 (5 bases). This CDR3 contains 15 residues. V lost 4 bases, J lost 4 bases, and 19 bases lay in between. Germline V gene lookup returns CDR1 GTSNPN and CDR2 SVGIG (reference sequence). The CDR3 loop is CAWTQRTVGAYGYTF. As DNA, the CDR3 is TGTGCCTGGACTCAAAGAACCGTAGGGGCCTATGGCTACACCTTC.

The J gene is TRBJ2-1, the V gene TRBV12-5, with 14 nucleotides matching TRBD2. Germline V CDR1 and CDR2: LGHNT, FRNRAP. V trimming: 6 bases; J trimming: 7 bases; junction bases outside the gene matches: 20. This CDR3 is 20 amino acids long. For the CDR3, the DNA is TGTGCTAGTGGGCGCCGGGACACGACTAGCGGGAGGGCCACGGGGAATGAGCAGTTCTTC. This encodes CASGRRDTTSGRATGNEQFF.

The chain employs TRBV6-5 and TRBJ1-4, with D perhaps TRBD1 (6 bases). Trimming pared 6 bases from V and 7 bases from J, leaving 18 bases between. The CDR3 runs to 15 residues. Germline CDR1 and CDR2: MNHEY and SVGAGI. The CDR3 here is CASSQDSLGGEKLFF. CDR3 DNA: TGTGCCAGCAGCCAGGACAGCCTGGGTGGTGAAAAACTGTTTTTT.

This clone is a singleton in its sample. The rearrangement links TRBV28 to TRBJ1-2, with D possibly TRBD1 on 6 matching bases. V was shortened by 4 bases and J by 7 bases, with 13 bases between the two germline ends. Germline lookup yields CDR1 MDHEN and CDR2 SYDVKM. The CDR3 runs 13 residues. CDR3 region: CASSSLRGSGYTF. In DNA form, the CDR3 reads TGTGCCAGCAGTTCCCTCAGGGGCTCTGGCTACACCTTC.

The V gene is TRBV6-2 or TRBV6-3, the J gene TRBJ2-3, with 13 bases matching TRBD2. CDR1 and CDR2 from the germline V gene are MNHEY and SVGEGT. This CDR3 region has 17 residues. Unmatched junction bases numbered 5, after V lost 5 bases and J lost 0 bases. The CDR3 region is CASSQGTSGTSTDTQYF. CDR3 sequence (DNA): TGTGCCAGCAGTCAGGGGACTAGCGGGACTAGCACAGATACGCAGTATTTT.

In its sample, this clone was seen a few times. V gene TRBV6-6 combines with J gene TRBJ1-6; 10 bases are a match to TRBD1. Looked up from germline, CDR1 is MNHNY and CDR2 is SVGAGI (reference sequence). V lost 5 bases to trimming and J lost 6 bases; unmatched junction nucleotides: 7. The CDR3 length is 16 residues. The CDR3 protein is CASSRTRDRGNSPLHF. CDR3 DNA sequence: TGTGCCAGCAGTAGAACCCGGGACAGGGGTAATTCACCCCTCCACTTT.

The chain joins TRBV2 to TRBJ1-1, with TRBD1 matching 8 bases. The V gene end was trimmed by 6 bases and the J gene end by 1 base; junction bases not matched to a gene: 7. This CDR3 has 15 residues. Germline V gives CDR1 SNHLY, CDR2 FYNNEI. Written as DNA, the CDR3 is TGTGCCAGCAGGGTGAGGACAGGGCGGAACACTGAAGCTTTCTTT. Protein: CASRVRTGRNTEAFF. Drawing the rest from reference TRBV2 and TRBJ1-1, the complete variable domain is EPEVTQTPSHQVTQMGQEVILRCVPISNHLYFYWYRQILGQKVEFLVSFYNNEISEKSEIFDDQFSVERPDGSNFTLKIRSTKLEDSAMYFCASRVRTGRNTEAFFGQGTRLTVV.

In nucleotides, the CDR3 is TGTGCCAGCAGCCAGGGGAACGGGGAGCTGTTTTTT. Its protein product is CASSQGNGELFF. V is TRBV5-5 and J is TRBJ2-2; TRBD1 might be the D (6 bases). Trimming removed 4 bases from V and 7 bases from J, with 8 bases in between. CDR3 length: 12 amino acids. The germline V gene has CDR1 SGHKS and CDR2 YYEKEE (reference sequence).

This chain links TRBV5-6 with TRBJ1-5; TRBD1 matches at 8 bases. V shed 3 bases, J shed 6 bases, and the junction held 5 bases outside the gene matches. The CDR3 is made up of 14 amino acids. In germline, CDR1 is SGHDT, CDR2 YYEEEE. CDR3 protein: CASSSQGGGQPQHF. The CDR3 region has the DNA TGTGCCAGCAGCTCACAGGGGGGCGGTCAGCCCCAGCATTTT. The full variable domain, with the rest looked up from reference TRBV5-6 and TRBJ1-5, is DAGVTQSPTHLIKTRGQQVTLRCSPKSGHDTVSWYQQALGQGPQFIFQYYEEEERQRGNFPDRFSGHQFPNYSSELNVNALLLGDSALYLCASSSQGGGQPQHFGDGTRLSIL.

The CDR3 DNA sequence: TGTGCCAGCTATAGCCGGGACTCTGGAAACACCATATATTTT. This translates into CASYSRDSGNTIYF. The chain has TRBV2 and TRBJ1-3; no definite D call. Between the trimmed V and J ends, which lost 8 bases and 0 bases, there was a span of 11 bases. The CDR3 runs to 14 residues. CDR1 is SNHLY and CDR2 is FYNNEI in the germline V gene. Based on the CDR3 plus reference TRBV2 and TRBJ1-3, the full variable domain is EPEVTQTPSHQVTQMGQEVILRCVPISNHLYFYWYRQILGQKVEFLVSFYNNEISEKSEIFDDQFSVERPDGSNFTLKIRSTKLEDSAMYFCASYSRDSGNTIYFGEGSWLTVV.

The genes are TRBV11-2 and TRBJ2-1; D uncertain. Trimming stripped 3 bases from V and 0 bases from J, with 15 bases between. Germline assignment: CDR1 SGHAT and CDR2 FQNNGV. There are 17 residues in the CDR3. The CDR3 region is CASSFRSSKISYNEQFF. The CDR3 region has the DNA TGTGCCAGCAGCTTCCGATCGAGTAAGATCTCCTACAATGAGCAGTTCTTC.

The rearrangement joins TRBV5-6 to TRBJ2-7; D may be TRBD2 (6 bases). CDR3 length: 13 amino acids. V gave up 4 bases and J gave up 2 bases, with 10 bases separating them. The germline V gene has CDR1 SGHDT and CDR2 YYEEEE. The CDR3 reads CASSTSGAYEQYF. For the CDR3, the DNA is TGTGCCAGCAGCACCTCGGGGGCCTACGAGCAGTACTTC.

J is TRBJ2-3 and V is TRBV2; TRBD1 aligns across 9 bases. Germline V CDR1 and CDR2: SNHLY, FYNNEI. The CDR3 totals 15 residues. Unmatched junction bases numbered 6, after V lost 5 bases and J lost 3 bases. Written as DNA, the CDR3 is TGTGCCAGCAGTACTCCGGGACAGGGAACAGATACGCAGTATTTT. Protein sequence: CASSTPGQGTDTQYF.

The J gene is TRBJ1-4, the V gene TRBV5-1; D is perhaps TRBD1 (5 bases). The CDR3 spans 15 residues. Germline assignment: CDR1 SGHRS and CDR2 YFSETQ. V dropped 1 base and J dropped 8 bases, with 15 bases sitting between them. In DNA, the CDR3 is TGCGCCAGCAGCTTGAGGCTTGGGGCTGGCGAAAAACTGTTTTTT. Encoded protein: CASSLRLGAGEKLFF.